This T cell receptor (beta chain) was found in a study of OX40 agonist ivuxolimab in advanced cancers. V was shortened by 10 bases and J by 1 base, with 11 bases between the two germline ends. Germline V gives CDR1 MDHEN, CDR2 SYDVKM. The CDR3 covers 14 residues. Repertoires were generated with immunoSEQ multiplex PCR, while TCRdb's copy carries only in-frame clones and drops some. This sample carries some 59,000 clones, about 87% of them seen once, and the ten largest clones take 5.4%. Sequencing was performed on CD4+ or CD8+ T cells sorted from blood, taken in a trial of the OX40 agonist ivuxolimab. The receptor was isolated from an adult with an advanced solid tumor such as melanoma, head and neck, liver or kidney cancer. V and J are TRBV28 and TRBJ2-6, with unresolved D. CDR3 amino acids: CATRLDSGANVLTF. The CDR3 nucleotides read TGTGCCACCCGACTTGATTCTGGGGCCAACGTCCTGACTTTC.